The 27 T cell receptor beta chains presented below share a single source sample, sequenced in a study of blood T cell repertoires in COVID-19. Assay used: immunoSEQ multiplex PCR; TCRdb lists only in-frame clones, some missing. This sample has around 230,000 clones; 81% occur once, and the top ten carry roughly 8.7%. Sequencing was performed on PBMCs or T cells enriched from blood (not recorded which). These receptors originate from a middle-aged man who had recovered from COVID-19.

V usage is TRBV25-1 and J usage is TRBJ1-2; 8 positions agree with TRBD1. V gave up 1 base and J gave up 2 bases; unmatched junction bases: 6. This CDR3 contains 16 residues. The germline CDR1 and CDR2 sequences are MGHDK and SYGVNS. As DNA, the CDR3 is TGTGCCAGCAGTGAATCCGTGACAGGGGTGAACTATGGCTACACCTTC. It translates to CASSESVTGVNYGYTF.

This sequence joins TRBV18 and TRBJ1-5; D gene uncertain. Germline V gene sequence: CDR1 KGHSH, CDR2 LQKENI. V was cut by 2 bases and J by 7 bases, with 9 bases left in between. This CDR3 region has 13 residues. Here the CDR3 reads CASSPAVRQPQHF. The CDR3 bases are TGTGCCAGCTCACCAGCAGTCAGGCAGCCCCAGCATTTT.

This clone was seen just once. The chain combines TRBV21-1 with TRBJ1-1; TRBD1, as called in the table, went unchecked against the DNA. TRBV21-1 is tagged as a pseudogene. The CDR3 runs 22 residues. The CDR3 DNA reads as TGTGCCAGCAGCAAAGTCCCCTCGAACCGGGACAGGGGGCTCCACATGAACACTGAAGCTTTCTTT. Translated: CASSKVPSNRDRGLHMNTEAFF.

The rearrangement joins TRBV6-5 to TRBJ1-3, with D possibly matching TRBD1 (6 bases). CDR1 MNHEY and CDR2 SVGAGI come from the germline V gene. The length of the CDR3 is 15 residues. V shed 2 bases and J shed 0 bases, with 8 bases lying between them. CDR3 sequence reads: CASSYGTHSGNTIYF. The CDR3 DNA reads as TGTGCCAGCAGTTACGGGACACACTCTGGAAACACCATATATTTT.

Turning to this clone: The CDR3 does not end in the conserved phenylalanine or tryptophan, so this is likely a read error. It is unclear where the CDR3 begins or ends on the DNA, so no DNA is shown, and the CDR3 is as TCRdb lists it. CDR3 region: CASSSGQGLLY. This chain connects TRBV12-3 or TRBV12-4 to TRBJ1-5; TRBD1, the D gene given by the table, was not confirmed from the DNA. From its first to its last residue, the CDR3 has 11 amino acids.

This chain uses TRBV6-6 with TRBJ1-2; D is unclear. Looked up from germline, CDR1 is MNHNY and CDR2 is SVGAGI (reference sequence). Trimming shortened V by 4 bases and J by 6 bases, and 12 bases separated the two germline ends. The CDR3 totals 13 residues. CDR3 protein: CASSSYPGDGYTF. The CDR3 DNA is TGTGCCAGCAGTTCCTACCCCGGGGATGGCTACACCTTC.

This chain joins TRBV30 and TRBJ1-3; D is unclear. CDR1 and CDR2 (germline): GTSNPN, SVGIG (reference sequence). V gave up 2 bases and J gave up 0 bases, with 5 bases separating them. The CDR3 consists of 13 residues. CDR3 nucleotides: TGTGCCTGGAGTATCGGCTCTGGAAACACCATATATTTT. Its translation is CAWSIGSGNTIYF.

This chain connects TRBV3-1 (or the pseudogene TRBV3-2) to TRBJ1-2, with 8 nucleotides matching TRBD1. In germline, CDR1 is LGHDT, CDR2 YNNKEL (reference sequence). The CDR3 is 14 residues long. The V segment lost 4 bases and the J segment 4 bases; nucleotides outside the gene matches: 5. CDR3 sequence: CASSLTGEGYGYTF. In DNA form, the CDR3 reads TGTGCCAGCAGCCTGACAGGGGAGGGCTATGGCTACACCTTC.

V is TRBV5-8 and J is TRBJ2-1; 7 bases align to TRBD2. Germline V gene sequence: CDR1 SGHTS, CDR2 YDEGEE. This CDR3 is built from 16 residues. V lost 0 bases, J lost 2 bases, and 5 bases stayed unmatched. The CDR3 is CASSLASGTTYNEQFF. Here the CDR3 DNA reads TGTGCCAGCAGCTTGGCCAGCGGGACTACCTACAATGAGCAGTTCTTC.

V usage is TRBV2 and J usage is TRBJ1-2, with 9 bases identical to TRBD1. The CDR3 has 19 amino acids. Trimming took 6 bases from V and 2 from J; bases not matched to a gene: 19. Germline V CDR1 and CDR2: SNHLY, FYNNEI. CDR3 DNA: TGTGCCAGCAGGGGACTTCCGGGACAGGGTAATATCCTGAACTATGGCTACACCTTC. Translating gives CASRGLPGQGNILNYGYTF.

This chain joins TRBV14 and TRBJ1-1, with D possibly matching TRBD1 (6 bases). Trimming pared 1 base from V and 4 bases from J, leaving 7 bases between. This CDR3 is built from 13 residues. Germline CDR1 is SGHDN and CDR2 is FVKESK. The CDR3, as DNA: TGTGCCAGCAGCCAAGGACAGGTCACTGAAGCTTTCTTT. This sequence encodes CASSQGQVTEAFF. The full variable domain, in which reference TRBV14 and TRBJ1-1 provide the parts outside the CDR3, is EAGVTQFPSHSVIEKGQTVTLRCDPISGHDNLYWYRRVMGKEIKFLLHFVKESKQDESGMPNNRFLAERTGGTYSTLKVQPAELEDSGVYFCASSQGQVTEAFFGQGTRLTVV.

This clone has only a few counts. CDR3 region: CASSIGTGGNSNQPQHF. CDR3 nucleotides: TGTGCCAGTAGTATCGGGACAGGGGGCAATAGCAATCAGCCCCAGCATTTT. The chain carries TRBV19 and TRBJ1-5; TRBD1 matches at 12 bases. V shed 3 bases, J shed 0 bases, and the junction held 3 bases outside the gene matches. The V gene's germline CDR1 is LNHDA and CDR2 SQIVND (reference sequence). The CDR3 extends over 17 amino acids.

The chain carries TRBV24-1 and TRBJ1-3; TRBD1 agrees at 8 bases. Per germline, CDR1 KGHDR and CDR2 SFDVKD. This CDR3 region has 15 residues. Trimming removed 4 bases from V and 3 bases from J; junction bases left unmatched: 4. The CDR3 reads CATSEGRGLGNTIYF. CDR3 nucleotide sequence: TGTGCCACCAGTGAGGGCAGGGGGCTTGGAAACACCATATATTTT.

The chain recombines TRBV29-1 with TRBJ2-2, with D tentatively TRBD2 (5 bases). Looked up from germline, CDR1 is SQVTM and CDR2 is ANQGSEA. V was trimmed by 7 bases and J by 5 bases, leaving 17 bases between them. This CDR3 is built from 14 residues. CDR3 amino acids: CSGRPNEGTGELFF. The CDR3 nucleotides read TGCAGCGGAAGACCGAACGAGGGAACCGGGGAGCTGTTTTTT.

V and J are TRBV7-9 and TRBJ1-5; D unclear. The length of the CDR3 is 13 residues. V gave up 5 bases and J gave up 7 bases, with 12 bases separating them. Germline CDR1 reads SEHNR; CDR2 reads FQNEAQ (reference sequence). The CDR3 region has the DNA TGTGCCAGCAGCCCGAGGGAAAACCAGCCCCAGCATTTT. It codes for CASSPRENQPQHF.

This clone was seen more than once but under ten times. This sequence joins TRBV4-1 and TRBJ2-7; D gene ambiguous. Germline V gives CDR1 MGHRA, CDR2 YSYEKL. V was shortened by 2 bases and J by 5 bases, with 10 bases between the two germline ends. CDR3 length: 13 residues. CDR3 region: CASSQRILHEQYF. The CDR3 bases are TGCGCCAGCAGCCAAAGGATACTACACGAGCAGTACTTC.

This chain links TRBV2 with TRBJ1-6, with TRBD1 identical over 7 bases. CDR3 length: 18 residues. V was pared by 2 bases and J by 4 bases, with 11 bases of the junction left unmatched. In germline, CDR1 is SNHLY, CDR2 FYNNEI. The CDR3: CASSERTQGSRYNSPLHF. The CDR3 bases are TGTGCCAGCAGTGAAAGGACACAGGGGAGTCGTTATAATTCACCCCTCCACTTT.

This chain uses TRBV27 with TRBJ2-7, with 12 bases aligning to TRBD2. After removal of 6 bases from V and 3 bases from J, the junction contained 15 bases not matched to a gene. The CDR3 has 18 amino acids. Germline CDR1 is MNHEY and CDR2 is SMNVEV (reference sequence). Here the CDR3 reads CASRSRLAGDQSSYEQYF. The CDR3 DNA follows: TGTGCCAGCAGATCCCGACTAGCGGGAGATCAGAGTAGCTACGAGCAGTACTTC.

CDR3 loop: CAIRGGYGTDTQYF. The DNA for the CDR3 is TGTGCCATAAGGGGGGGTTATGGCACAGATACGCAGTATTTT. The J gene is TRBJ2-3, the V gene TRBV7-9; possible D gene TRBD2, 7 bases. Trimming pared 10 bases from V and 1 base from J, leaving 15 bases between. The CDR3 runs to 14 residues. CDR1 and CDR2 (germline): SEHNR, FQNEAQ (reference sequence).

The rearrangement links TRBV5-1 to TRBJ2-7; D is possibly TRBD2 (6 bases). Germline loops: CDR1 SGHRS, CDR2 YFSETQ. V was shortened by 2 bases and J by 3 bases, with 12 bases between the two germline ends. The CDR3 spans 14 residues. In DNA, the CDR3 is TGCGCCAGCAGCTTCGGACTAAAGAACTACGAGCAGTACTTC. Amino acid sequence: CASSFGLKNYEQYF.

The V call is TRBV29-1, the J call TRBJ2-3; 10 bases fit TRBD2. Trimming took 3 bases from V and 4 from J; bases not matched to a gene: 10. The CDR3 is 16 amino acids. CDR1 is SQVTM and CDR2 is ANQGSEA in the germline V gene. The CDR3 DNA sequence: TGCAGCGTTGATGAGAGGCTAGCGGGAGCCCCAGATACGCAGTATTTT. This encodes CSVDERLAGAPDTQYF.

The chain recombines TRBV6-5 with TRBJ1-3; D is possibly TRBD1 (6 bases). The V gene lost 8 bases and the J gene lost 1 base, with 15 bases spanning the gap. Germline assignment: CDR1 MNHEY and CDR2 SVGAGI. The CDR3 extends over 15 amino acids. DNA for the CDR3: TGTGCCAGCGAGGTTCGAGGGACATCTGGAAACACCATATATTTT. Translation gives CASEVRGTSGNTIYF.

CDR3 amino acids: CASSPNRGGEKLFF. CDR3 bases: TGTGCCAGCAGTCCAAACAGGGGCGGGGAAAAACTGTTTTTT. This rearrangement joins TRBV27 to TRBJ1-4; 7 nucleotides match TRBD1. Trimming at V came to 5 bases and at J to 8 bases, leaving 8 bases not matched to a gene. Germline-derived CDR1 and CDR2 are MNHEY and SMNVEV (reference sequence). This CDR3 comprises 14 residues.

The CDR3 bases are TGTGCCAGCAGTAAAGGGACAGCTAGTTACGAGCAGTACTTC. Its translation: CASSKGTASYEQYF. The chain joins TRBV2 to TRBJ2-7; TRBD1 agrees at 7 bases. Germline lookup yields CDR1 SNHLY and CDR2 FYNNEI. The J segment lost 4 bases and the V segment lost 5 bases, leaving 8 bases of the junction unmatched. The CDR3 spans 14 residues.

The V and J genes are TRBV12-5 and TRBJ1-5; 10 positions match TRBD1. Unmatched junction bases numbered 8, after V lost 5 bases and J lost 4 bases. The germline CDR1 and CDR2 sequences are LGHNT and FRNRAP. This CDR3 region has 16 residues. The chain's CDR3 is CASGPGQGRRNQPQHF. As DNA, the CDR3 is TGTGCTAGTGGTCCGGGACAGGGGAGACGGAATCAGCCCCAGCATTTT.

The V gene is TRBV4-1, the J gene TRBJ2-3, with 11 nucleotides matching TRBD2. Germline V gene lookup returns CDR1 MGHRA and CDR2 YSYEKL. The CDR3 runs 18 residues. V dropped 2 bases and J dropped 0; count of bases not matched to a gene: 7. CDR3 nucleotides: TGCGCCAGCAGCCAACTGGCTAGCGGGGGGACTAGCACAGATACGCAGTATTTT. It yields the protein CASSQLASGGTSTDTQYF.

A few counts support this clone. The chain is built from TRBV30 and TRBJ1-5, with D possibly TRBD1 on 6 matching bases. The CDR3 consists of 15 residues. Germline CDR1 reads GTSNPN; CDR2 reads SVGIG (reference sequence). V lost 0 bases, J lost 4 bases, and 13 bases lay in between. The CDR3 protein is CAWSVMGQQNQPQHF. The CDR3 DNA sequence: TGTGCCTGGAGTGTCATGGGACAACAAAATCAGCCCCAGCATTTT.